This T cell receptor beta chain was identified during a study of vaccination and CD4 T cells after COVID-19. Overall study: Each participant was administered two doses of a vaccine, which was either BNT162b2 or mRNA-1273. Cultures that served as controls received a CEFX pool, an HIV-1 Nef pool, or no peptide.

This clonotype showed up just a few times. The antigen remains undetermined. Cultured CD4+ T cells had their DNA profiled by the Oncomine TCR Beta short-read assay. Once CD4+ T cells had been cultured, genomic DNA was extracted from them. TCRdb re-called the PCR reads through MiXCR, storing one row per CDR3 protein. The sample includes 8,500 to 9,500 distinct CDR3 sequences, 33% seen only once; the top ten take approximately 24%. V was cut by 4 bases and J by 3 bases, with 10 bases left in between. The CDR3 length is 13 residues. The V gene's germline CDR1 is LNHDA and CDR2 SQIVND (reference sequence). The sample's treatment: approximately nine-day PBMC culture with coronavirus spike peptide pools or control peptides (ViraFEST assay). Harvesting of the unexposed donor's CD4+ T cells predated the COVID-19 pandemic (2011-2018). Via ViraFEST, peptide pools expanded antigen-specific T cells before TCR sequencing.

Study observations and caveats: With convalescent patients, a median roughly 88% of reactive clones emerged solely after vaccination.

Material for sequencing was CD4+ T cells from blood, cultured in vitro. The chain carries TRBV19 and TRBJ2-7; D gene uncertain. The TCR sequence derives from a human donor in good health. The CDR3 region has the DNA TGTGCCAGTAGTACTTTGTCCGGCTACGAGCAGTACTTC. This sequence encodes CASSTLSGYEQYF.